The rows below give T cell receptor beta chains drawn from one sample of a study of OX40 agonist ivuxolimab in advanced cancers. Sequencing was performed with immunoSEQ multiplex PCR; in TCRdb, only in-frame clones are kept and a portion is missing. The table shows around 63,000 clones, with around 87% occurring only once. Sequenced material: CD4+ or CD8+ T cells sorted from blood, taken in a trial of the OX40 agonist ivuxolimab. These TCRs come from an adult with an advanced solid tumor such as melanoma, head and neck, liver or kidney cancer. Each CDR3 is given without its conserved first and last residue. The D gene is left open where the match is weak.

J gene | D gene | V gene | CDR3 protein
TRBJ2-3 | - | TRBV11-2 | ASRTTPGDTQY
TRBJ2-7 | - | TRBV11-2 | ASSWAGQTYEQY
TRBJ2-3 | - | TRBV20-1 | SDLLAGTQY
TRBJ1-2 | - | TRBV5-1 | ASSFSLEDGYT
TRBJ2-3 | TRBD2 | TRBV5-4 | ANGRGGFTDTQY
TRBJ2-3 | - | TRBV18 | ASSPSETDTQY
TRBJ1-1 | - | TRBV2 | AKSGALNTEAF
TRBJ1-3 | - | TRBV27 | ASSLSRGGNTIY
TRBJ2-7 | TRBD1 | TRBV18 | ASSEGTGLNEQY
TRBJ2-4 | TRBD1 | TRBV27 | ASSLQGVANIQY
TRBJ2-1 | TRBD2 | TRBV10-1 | ASSYTSGRANEQF
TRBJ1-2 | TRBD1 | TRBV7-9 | ASSLGSGQGEKGYT